The rows below give T cell receptor beta chains drawn from one sample of a study of OX40 agonist ivuxolimab in advanced cancers. Some clones are missing from TCRdb's copy, which holds only in-frame ones; the method was immunoSEQ multiplex PCR. The sample includes 90,000 to 120,000 clones, more than 85% of them seen just once. The specimen was CD4+ or CD8+ T cells sorted from blood, collected in a trial of the OX40 agonist ivuxolimab. Receptors originate from an adult with an advanced solid tumor such as melanoma, head and neck, liver or kidney cancer. Each CDR3 is given with its conserved first and last residue. The order of the fields is CDR3 protein, CDR3 DNA, V gene, D gene, clone size, J gene. A D gene is named only where the DNA matches it firmly. The size field is filled for only some rows; it gives once, few, many or a size class.

CDR3aa: CASSFPGPAEETQYF; CDR3nt: TGTGCCAGCAGCTTCCCGGGACCTGCGGAGGAGACCCAGTACTTC; v_gene: TRBV7-8; d_gene: NA; abundance: NA; j_gene: TRBJ2-5
CDR3aa: CASSYGTGQETQYF; CDR3nt: TGTGCCAGCAGCTACGGGACGGGACAAGAGACCCAGTACTTC; v_gene: TRBV14; d_gene: NA; abundance: NA; j_gene: TRBJ2-5
CDR3aa: CASSRTGAGVYEQYF; CDR3nt: TGTGCCAGCAGCAGAACAGGGGCCGGGGTCTACGAGCAGTACTTC; v_gene: TRBV5-5; d_gene: TRBD1; abundance: few; j_gene: TRBJ2-7
CDR3aa: CASSHGGTHTDTQYF; CDR3nt: TGTGCCAGCAGCCACGGAGGGACTCACACAGATACGCAGTATTTT; v_gene: TRBV6-5; d_gene: NA; abundance: NA; j_gene: TRBJ2-3
CDR3aa: CASRPGTGSYNEQFF; CDR3nt: TGTGCCAGCAGACCCGGGACAGGGAGCTACAATGAGCAGTTCTTC; v_gene: TRBV6-5; d_gene: TRBD1; abundance: NA; j_gene: TRBJ2-1
CDR3aa: CASSSGLIPYEQYF; CDR3nt: TGTGCCAGCAGCTCGGGACTGATTCCCTACGAGCAGTACTTC; v_gene: TRBV5-6; d_gene: NA; abundance: NA; j_gene: TRBJ2-7
CDR3aa: CASSLRRTSALGELFF; CDR3nt: TGTGCCAGCAGCTTGCGACGGACTAGCGCCCTCGGGGAGCTGTTTTTT; v_gene: TRBV5-6; d_gene: TRBD2; abundance: NA; j_gene: TRBJ2-2
CDR3aa: CASSLPGAGRTDTQYF; CDR3nt: TGTGCCAGCAGCTTGCCTGGTGCAGGCCGCACAGATACGCAGTATTTT; v_gene: TRBV5-4; d_gene: NA; abundance: NA; j_gene: TRBJ2-3
CDR3aa: CASSSLQRSGNTIYF; CDR3nt: TGTGCCAGCAGTTCCCTTCAGAGGTCTGGAAACACCATATATTTT; v_gene: TRBV28; d_gene: NA; abundance: NA; j_gene: TRBJ1-3
CDR3aa: CASSQSSVRADTQYF; CDR3nt: TGCGCCAGCAGTCAGAGCTCCGTAAGAGCAGATACGCAGTATTTT; v_gene: TRBV10-1; d_gene: NA; abundance: NA; j_gene: TRBJ2-3
CDR3aa: CASSLGVAGGYSDTQYF; CDR3nt: TGTGCCAGCAGCTTAGGGGTAGCGGGAGGATACTCTGATACGCAGTATTTT; v_gene: TRBV11-2; d_gene: TRBD2; abundance: NA; j_gene: TRBJ2-3
CDR3aa: CASRDREGTNEQFF; CDR3nt: TGCGCCAGCAGGGACCGGGAGGGCACAAATGAGCAGTTCTTC; v_gene: TRBV5-1; d_gene: TRBD2; abundance: NA; j_gene: TRBJ2-1
CDR3aa: CASSWLGGNNNEQFF; CDR3nt: TGCGCCAGCAGCTGGCTGGGGGGCAATAATAATGAGCAGTTCTTC; v_gene: TRBV5-1; d_gene: NA; abundance: once; j_gene: TRBJ2-1
CDR3aa: CASSGRANNQPQHF; CDR3nt: TGTGCCAGTAGTGGGAGGGCGAACAATCAGCCCCAGCATTTT; v_gene: TRBV19; d_gene: NA; abundance: NA; j_gene: TRBJ1-5
CDR3aa: CASSAGSRYGYTF; CDR3nt: TGTGCCAGCAGCGCCGGTTCAAGGTATGGCTACACCTTC; v_gene: TRBV5-4; d_gene: NA; abundance: NA; j_gene: TRBJ1-2
CDR3aa: CASSLSIAVSEQYF; CDR3nt: TGTGCCAGCAGTTTATCTATCGCCGTGTCCGAGCAGTACTTC; v_gene: TRBV27; d_gene: NA; abundance: few; j_gene: TRBJ2-7
CDR3aa: CASSLGQLMNTEAFF; CDR3nt: TGTGCCAGCAGCTTAGGGCAACTCATGAACACTGAAGCTTTCTTT; v_gene: TRBV5-5; d_gene: NA; abundance: NA; j_gene: TRBJ1-1
CDR3aa: CASRLDIRSYGYTF; CDR3nt: TGTGCCAGCCGGCTGGACATCCGTAGCTATGGCTACACCTTC; v_gene: TRBV6-4; d_gene: NA; abundance: NA; j_gene: TRBJ1-2
CDR3aa: CASSLGQLNEKLFF; CDR3nt: TGCGCCAGCAGCTTGGGCCAGCTTAATGAAAAACTGTTTTTT; v_gene: TRBV5-1; d_gene: NA; abundance: NA; j_gene: TRBJ1-4
CDR3aa: CTSSPPDYWNTGELFF; CDR3nt: TGCACCAGCAGCCCTCCGGACTACTGGAACACCGGGGAGCTGTTTTTT; v_gene: TRBV1; d_gene: NA; abundance: NA; j_gene: TRBJ2-2
CDR3aa: CASSPRTRSGTGELFF; CDR3nt: TGCGCCAGCAGCCCCAGGACTAGGTCGGGCACCGGGGAGCTGTTTTTT; v_gene: TRBV5-1; d_gene: TRBD2; abundance: NA; j_gene: TRBJ2-2
CDR3aa: CASSSDPASASSYEQYF; CDR3nt: TGTGCCAGCAGCTCTGACCCGGCGAGCGCGAGCTCCTACGAGCAGTACTTC; v_gene: TRBV7-3; d_gene: NA; abundance: once; j_gene: TRBJ2-7
CDR3aa: CASSTGGGQPQHF; CDR3nt: TGTGCCAGTAGTACGGGGGGCGGTCAGCCCCAGCATTTT; v_gene: TRBV19; d_gene: NA; abundance: NA; j_gene: TRBJ1-5
CDR3aa: CAWSVRGSLHF; CDR3nt: TGTGCCTGGAGTGTACGAGGATCCCTCCACTTT; v_gene: TRBV30; d_gene: NA; abundance: NA; j_gene: TRBJ1-6
CDR3aa: CASSPDIQRTGNTIYF; CDR3nt: TGTGCCAGCAGCCCCGACATACAGAGAACTGGAAACACCATATATTTT; v_gene: TRBV28; d_gene: NA; abundance: NA; j_gene: TRBJ1-3
CDR3aa: CASSPWDSNTEAFF; CDR3nt: TGTGCCAGCAGTCCCTGGGACAGCAACACTGAAGCTTTCTTT; v_gene: TRBV25-1; d_gene: TRBD1; abundance: NA; j_gene: TRBJ1-1
CDR3aa: CASSKAATMNSNQPQHF; CDR3nt: TGTGCCAGCAGCAAGGCGGCAACCATGAATAGCAATCAGCCCCAGCATTTT; v_gene: TRBV7-2; d_gene: NA; abundance: once; j_gene: TRBJ1-5
CDR3aa: CASSSEHNEQFF; CDR3nt: TGTGCCAGCAGCTCCGAACACAATGAGCAGTTCTTC; v_gene: TRBV7-8; d_gene: NA; abundance: NA; j_gene: TRBJ2-1
CDR3aa: CASRRDGNSYGYTF; CDR3nt: TGTGCCAGCAGGCGGGACGGAAACTCTTATGGCTACACCTTC; v_gene: TRBV28; d_gene: NA; abundance: NA; j_gene: TRBJ1-2
CDR3aa: CASSFQDTGELFF; CDR3nt: TGCGCCAGCAGCTTCCAAGACACCGGGGAGCTGTTTTTT; v_gene: TRBV5-1; d_gene: NA; abundance: NA; j_gene: TRBJ2-2
CDR3aa: CASSNSGTGSQSLQYF; CDR3nt: TGTGCCAGCAGCAACTCCGGGACAGGGTCTCAATCCCTTCAGTACTTC; v_gene: TRBV7-9; d_gene: TRBD1; abundance: NA; j_gene: TRBJ2-4
CDR3aa: CASRLSNTGELFF; CDR3nt: TGTGCCAGCCGACTGTCGAACACCGGGGAGCTGTTTTTT; v_gene: TRBV28; d_gene: NA; abundance: NA; j_gene: TRBJ2-2
CDR3aa: CASSLGATGLYEQYF; CDR3nt: TGTGCCAGCAGCTTGGGTGCGACAGGGCTCTACGAGCAGTACTTC; v_gene: TRBV5-4; d_gene: TRBD1; abundance: once; j_gene: TRBJ2-7
CDR3aa: CASSPPAGSTDTQYF; CDR3nt: TGTGCCAGCAGTCCTCCGGCGGGTTCCACAGATACGCAGTATTTT; v_gene: TRBV27; d_gene: NA; abundance: NA; j_gene: TRBJ2-3
CDR3aa: CASSLTRLPGLAYGYTF; CDR3nt: TGTGCCAGCAGTTTAACGAGGCTACCAGGGTTGGCCTATGGCTACACCTTC; v_gene: TRBV28; d_gene: NA; abundance: NA; j_gene: TRBJ1-2
CDR3aa: CASSRRGQSTDTQYF; CDR3nt: TGTGCCAGCAGCCGCAGGGGGCAAAGCACAGATACGCAGTATTTT; v_gene: TRBV6-5; d_gene: TRBD1; abundance: NA; j_gene: TRBJ2-3
CDR3aa: CASSSVVNTEAFF; CDR3nt: TGTGCCAGCAGCTCAGTTGTTAACACTGAAGCTTTCTTT; v_gene: TRBV5-4; d_gene: NA; abundance: once; j_gene: TRBJ1-1
CDR3aa: CASSSGAANQPQHF; CDR3nt: TGTGCCAGCAGTTCGGGGGCAGCCAATCAGCCCCAGCATTTT; v_gene: TRBV28; d_gene: NA; abundance: NA; j_gene: TRBJ1-5
CDR3aa: CAISAVAGGSSYEQYF; CDR3nt: TGTGCCATCAGTGCCGTAGCGGGAGGCAGCTCCTACGAGCAGTACTTC; v_gene: TRBV10-3; d_gene: TRBD2; abundance: NA; j_gene: TRBJ2-7
CDR3aa: CASSLDRSPTDTQYF; CDR3nt: TGCGCCAGCAGCTTGGACAGGTCGCCCACAGATACGCAGTATTTT; v_gene: TRBV5-1; d_gene: NA; abundance: NA; j_gene: TRBJ2-3
CDR3aa: CAWSVWGTGKYEQYF; CDR3nt: TGTGCCTGGAGTGTATGGGGGACAGGGAAATACGAGCAGTACTTC; v_gene: TRBV30; d_gene: TRBD1; abundance: NA; j_gene: TRBJ2-7
CDR3aa: CASGDRFDTGELFF; CDR3nt: TGTGCCAGCGGGGACAGGTTTGACACCGGGGAGCTGTTTTTT; v_gene: TRBV27; d_gene: TRBD1; abundance: once; j_gene: TRBJ2-2
CDR3aa: CASSFRRDTGWTASNQPQHF; CDR3nt: TGTGCCAGTAGTTTCCGCCGGGACACGGGATGGACGGCGAGCAATCAGCCCCAGCATTTT; v_gene: TRBV19; d_gene: NA; abundance: NA; j_gene: TRBJ1-5
CDR3aa: CASSLVRGQETQYF; CDR3nt: TGTGCCAGCAGCTTAGTCAGGGGGCAAGAGACCCAGTACTTC; v_gene: TRBV7-2; d_gene: TRBD1; abundance: NA; j_gene: TRBJ2-5
CDR3aa: CASSVLGEAGNTIYF; CDR3nt: TGTGCCAGCAGCGTTCTGGGAGAGGCTGGAAACACCATATATTTT; v_gene: TRBV9; d_gene: NA; abundance: NA; j_gene: TRBJ1-3
CDR3aa: CASSNPFSGNEQFF; CDR3nt: TGCGCCAGCAGCAACCCGTTTTCAGGCAATGAGCAGTTCTTC; v_gene: TRBV4-1; d_gene: NA; abundance: NA; j_gene: TRBJ2-1
CDR3aa: CASSLEWTRGYEQYF; CDR3nt: TGTGCCAGCAGCTTAGAGTGGACACGGGGCTACGAGCAGTACTTC; v_gene: TRBV11-2; d_gene: NA; abundance: NA; j_gene: TRBJ2-7
CDR3aa: CASSSQGGHDTGELFF; CDR3nt: TGTGCCAGCAGTTCCCAGGGGGGACACGACACCGGGGAGCTGTTTTTT; v_gene: TRBV28; d_gene: NA; abundance: NA; j_gene: TRBJ2-2
CDR3aa: CASSTGQGQVTGELFF; CDR3nt: TGTGCCAGCAGCACCGGACAGGGTCAGGTCACCGGGGAGCTGTTTTTT; v_gene: TRBV7-6; d_gene: TRBD1; abundance: NA; j_gene: TRBJ2-2
CDR3aa: CASSRTSSGRPDEQYF; CDR3nt: TGTGCCAGCAGTCGAACAAGTAGCGGGAGGCCCGACGAGCAGTACTTC; v_gene: TRBV9; d_gene: TRBD2; abundance: NA; j_gene: TRBJ2-7
CDR3aa: CASSPGAGSYNSPLHF; CDR3nt: TGTGCCAGCAGTCCCGGGGCAGGTTCCTATAATTCACCCCTCCACTTT; v_gene: TRBV28; d_gene: NA; abundance: NA; j_gene: TRBJ1-6
CDR3aa: CASSDQGGLSGNTIYF; CDR3nt: TGTGCCAGCAGCGACCAGGGGGGTCTCTCTGGAAACACCATATATTTT; v_gene: TRBV9; d_gene: TRBD1; abundance: NA; j_gene: TRBJ1-3
CDR3aa: CASSLTSDVFEQYF; CDR3nt: TGCGCCAGCAGCCTGACTAGCGATGTCTTCGAGCAGTACTTC; v_gene: TRBV5-1; d_gene: TRBD2; abundance: NA; j_gene: TRBJ2-7
CDR3aa: CAISESIQPYQPQHF; CDR3nt: TGTGCCATCAGTGAGTCGATCCAGCCCTATCAGCCCCAGCATTTT; v_gene: TRBV10-3; d_gene: NA; abundance: once; j_gene: TRBJ1-5
CDR3aa: CASSFGMRNTEAFF; CDR3nt: TGTGCCAGCAGCTTCGGGATGAGGAACACTGAAGCTTTCTTT; v_gene: TRBV5-4; d_gene: NA; abundance: NA; j_gene: TRBJ1-1
CDR3aa: CASSLVQPGERRWMNTEAFF; CDR3nt: TGCGCCAGCAGCCTTGTACAGCCGGGGGAAAGGCGGTGGATGAACACTGAAGCTTTCTTT; v_gene: TRBV4-1; d_gene: NA; abundance: NA; j_gene: TRBJ1-1
CDR3aa: CAWHKVRLSGNTIYF; CDR3nt: TGTGCCTGGCACAAAGTTCGGCTCTCTGGAAACACCATATATTTT; v_gene: TRBV30; d_gene: NA; abundance: NA; j_gene: TRBJ1-3
CDR3aa: CASTYDRGYGYTF; CDR3nt: TGTGCCAGCACATATGACAGGGGATATGGCTACACCTTC; v_gene: TRBV6-1; d_gene: TRBD1; abundance: NA; j_gene: TRBJ1-2
CDR3aa: CASSLGQFYNEQFF; CDR3nt: TGCGCCAGCAGCTTGGGGCAGTTTTACAATGAGCAGTTCTTC; v_gene: TRBV5-1; d_gene: NA; abundance: once; j_gene: TRBJ2-1
CDR3aa: CASSFPGTGQPQHF; CDR3nt: TGTGCCAGCAGTTTCCCGGGAACAGGTCAGCCCCAGCATTTT; v_gene: TRBV28; d_gene: NA; abundance: NA; j_gene: TRBJ1-5